These T cell receptor beta chains were read from a single sample in a study of blood T cell repertoires in COVID-19. The method was immunoSEQ multiplex PCR; TCRdb's version includes in-frame clones alone and lacks a portion of them. The table shows over 200,000 clones, with almost 90% occurring only once. Input material: peripheral blood. The source of these receptors is a woman aged 60-75 years with acute or convalescent COVID-19. Each CDR3 is given with its conserved first and last residue. Each record gives: J gene, V gene, D gene, clone size, CDR3 DNA, CDR3 protein. A D gene is named only where the DNA matches it firmly. Clone size is shown for a subset of rows, as once, few, many or a class of expanded clone.

>TRBJ1-2|TRBV5-1|TRBD1|.
TGCGCCAGCAGCCCTGGACAGGGGAACTATGGCTACACCTTC
CASSPGQGNYGYTF
>TRBJ2-1|TRBV15|TRBD2|.
TGTGCCACCAGCAGAAACAATCCTCGGACTAGCGGGGGACACTACAATGAGCAGTTCTTC
CATSRNNPRTSGGHYNEQFF
>TRBJ1-2|TRBV19|.|medium-sized
TGTGCCAGTAGTATAGGAGCAGGGCACTATGGCTACACCTTC
CASSIGAGHYGYTF
>TRBJ2-3|TRBV30|.|.
TGTGCCTGCCCATCGAGACTAGGCACAGATACGCAGTATTTT
CACPSRLGTDTQYF
>TRBJ1-2|TRBV11-2|TRBD1|.
TGTGCCAGCAGACCTGACAGGGCCTATGGCTACACCTTC
CASRPDRAYGYTF
>TRBJ1-1|TRBV12-5|.|.
TGTGCTAGTGGTTCGCCCGACGACATAGACAGGCCTAACACTGAAGCTTTCTTT
CASGSPDDIDRPNTEAFF
>TRBJ1-1|TRBV28|.|.
TGTGCCATACGCGGTTGGGACACTGAAGCTTTCTTT
CAIRGWDTEAFF
>TRBJ1-1|TRBV19|.|once
TGTGCCAGTAGTATCTTGGGGGCTGGGGCTGAAGCTTTCTTT
CASSILGAGAEAFF
>TRBJ1-2|TRBV30|.|.
TGTGCCTGGAGTGCCTCGCGGTATGGCTACACCTTC
CAWSASRYGYTF
>TRBJ2-7|TRBV3-1/TRBV3-2|.|.
TGTGCCAGCAGCCAAGAGGGGGCGAAGCAGTACTTC
CASSQEGAKQYF